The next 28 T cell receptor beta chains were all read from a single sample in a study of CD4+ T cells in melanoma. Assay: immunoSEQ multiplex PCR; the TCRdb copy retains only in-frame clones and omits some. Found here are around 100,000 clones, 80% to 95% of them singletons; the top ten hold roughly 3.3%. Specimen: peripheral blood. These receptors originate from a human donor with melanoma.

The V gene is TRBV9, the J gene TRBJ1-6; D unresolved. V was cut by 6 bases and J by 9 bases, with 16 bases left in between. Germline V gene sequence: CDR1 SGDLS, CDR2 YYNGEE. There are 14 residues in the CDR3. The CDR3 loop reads CASNPQDSSSPLHF. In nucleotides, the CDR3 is TGTGCCAGCAATCCCCAGGACTCCTCTTCACCCCTCCACTTT.

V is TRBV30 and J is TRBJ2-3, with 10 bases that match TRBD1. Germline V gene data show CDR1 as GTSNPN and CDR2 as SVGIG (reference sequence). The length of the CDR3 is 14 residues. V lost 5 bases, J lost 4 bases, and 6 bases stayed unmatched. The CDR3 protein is CAWRGTGEADTQYF. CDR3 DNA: TGTGCCTGGCGCGGGACAGGGGAAGCAGATACGCAGTATTTT.

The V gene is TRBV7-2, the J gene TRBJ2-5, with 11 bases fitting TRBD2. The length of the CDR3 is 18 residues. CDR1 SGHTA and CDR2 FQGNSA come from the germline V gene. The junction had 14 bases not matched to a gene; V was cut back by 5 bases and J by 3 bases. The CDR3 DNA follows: TGTGCCAGCAGCAAGGGACTAGCGGCCGGAGGTTTGGAAGAGACCCAGTACTTC. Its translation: CASSKGLAAGGLEETQYF.

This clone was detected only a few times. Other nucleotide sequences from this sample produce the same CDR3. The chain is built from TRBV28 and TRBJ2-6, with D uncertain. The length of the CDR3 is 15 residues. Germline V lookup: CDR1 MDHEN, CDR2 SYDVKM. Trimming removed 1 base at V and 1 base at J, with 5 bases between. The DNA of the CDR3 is TGTGCCAGCAGTTTATTCACGTCTGGGGCCAACGTCCTGACTTTC. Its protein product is CASSLFTSGANVLTF.

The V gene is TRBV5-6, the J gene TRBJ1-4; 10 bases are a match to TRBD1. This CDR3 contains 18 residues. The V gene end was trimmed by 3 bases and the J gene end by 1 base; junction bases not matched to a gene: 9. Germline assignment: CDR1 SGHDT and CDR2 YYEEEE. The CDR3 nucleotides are TGTGCCAGCAGCTCCCGGGACAGGGGCGGTGGAACTAATGAAAAACTGTTTTTT. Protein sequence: CASSSRDRGGGTNEKLFF.

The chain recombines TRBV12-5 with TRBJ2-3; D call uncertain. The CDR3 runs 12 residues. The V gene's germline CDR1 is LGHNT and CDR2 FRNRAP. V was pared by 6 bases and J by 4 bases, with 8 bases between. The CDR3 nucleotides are TGTGCTAGTGGGCGTAATCCAGATACGCAGTATTTT. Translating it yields CASGRNPDTQYF.

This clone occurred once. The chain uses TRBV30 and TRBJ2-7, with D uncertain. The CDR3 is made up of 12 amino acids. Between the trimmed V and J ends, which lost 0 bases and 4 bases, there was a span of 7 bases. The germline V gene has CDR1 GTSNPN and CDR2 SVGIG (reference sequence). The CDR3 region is CAWSVQTYEQYF. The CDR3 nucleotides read TGTGCCTGGAGTGTACAAACTTACGAGCAGTACTTC.

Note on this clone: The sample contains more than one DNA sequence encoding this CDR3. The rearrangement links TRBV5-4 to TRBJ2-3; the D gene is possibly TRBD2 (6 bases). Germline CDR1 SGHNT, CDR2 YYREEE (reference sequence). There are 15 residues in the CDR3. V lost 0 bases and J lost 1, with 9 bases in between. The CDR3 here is CASSLDGGGTDTQYF. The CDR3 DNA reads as TGTGCCAGCAGCTTGGACGGCGGGGGCACAGATACGCAGTATTTT.

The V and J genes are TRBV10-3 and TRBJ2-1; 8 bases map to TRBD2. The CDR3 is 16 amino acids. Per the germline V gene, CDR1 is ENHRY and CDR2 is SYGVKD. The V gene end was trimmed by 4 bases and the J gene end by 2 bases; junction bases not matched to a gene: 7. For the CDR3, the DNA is TGTGCCATCAGTGCCCGAGCGGGGGAAGCCTACAATGAGCAGTTCTTC. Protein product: CAISARAGEAYNEQFF.

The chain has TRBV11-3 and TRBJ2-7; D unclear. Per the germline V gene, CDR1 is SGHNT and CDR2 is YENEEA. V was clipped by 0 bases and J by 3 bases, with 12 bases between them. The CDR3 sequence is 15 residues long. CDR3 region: CASSLDSGPGYEQYF. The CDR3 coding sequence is TGTGCCAGCAGCTTAGATTCTGGGCCAGGCTACGAGCAGTACTTC.

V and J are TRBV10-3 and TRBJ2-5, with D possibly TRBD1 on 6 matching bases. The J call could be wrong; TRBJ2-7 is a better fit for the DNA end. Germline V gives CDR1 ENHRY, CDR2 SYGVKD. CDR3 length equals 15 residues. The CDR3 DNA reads TGTGCCATCAGTGACCGTAGGACAGTAGCCTACGAGCAGTACTTC. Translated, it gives CAISDRRTVAYEQYF.

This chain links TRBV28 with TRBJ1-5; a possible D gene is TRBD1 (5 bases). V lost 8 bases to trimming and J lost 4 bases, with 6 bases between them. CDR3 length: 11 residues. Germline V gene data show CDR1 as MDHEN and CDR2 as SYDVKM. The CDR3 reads CASGGNQPQHF. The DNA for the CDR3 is TGTGCCAGCGGGGGGAATCAGCCCCAGCATTTT.

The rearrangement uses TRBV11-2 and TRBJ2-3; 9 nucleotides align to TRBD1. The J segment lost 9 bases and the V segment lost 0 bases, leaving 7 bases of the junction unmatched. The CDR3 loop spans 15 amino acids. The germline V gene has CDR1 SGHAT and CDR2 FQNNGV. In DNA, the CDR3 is TGTGCCAGCAGCTTAGATGGGACAGGGCAGGACACGCAGTATTTT. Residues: CASSLDGTGQDTQYF.

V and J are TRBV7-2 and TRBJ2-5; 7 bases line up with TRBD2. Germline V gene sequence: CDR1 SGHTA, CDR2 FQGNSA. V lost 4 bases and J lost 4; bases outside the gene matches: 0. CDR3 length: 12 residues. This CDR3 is CASSWEGETQYF. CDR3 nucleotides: TGTGCCAGCAGCTGGGAGGGAGAGACCCAGTACTTC.

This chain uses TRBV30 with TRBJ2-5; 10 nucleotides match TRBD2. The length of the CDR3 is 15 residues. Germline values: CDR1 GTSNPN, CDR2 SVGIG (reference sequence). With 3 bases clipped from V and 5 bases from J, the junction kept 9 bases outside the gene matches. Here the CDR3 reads CAWRAQRGGRETQYF. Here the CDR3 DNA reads TGTGCCTGGAGAGCGCAGCGGGGGGGCCGGGAGACCCAGTACTTC.

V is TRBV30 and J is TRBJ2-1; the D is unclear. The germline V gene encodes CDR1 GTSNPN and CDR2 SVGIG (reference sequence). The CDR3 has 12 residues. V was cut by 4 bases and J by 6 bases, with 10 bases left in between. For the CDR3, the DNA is TGTGCCTGGACCCCTCCGATCAATGAGCAGTTCTTC. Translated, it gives CAWTPPINEQFF.

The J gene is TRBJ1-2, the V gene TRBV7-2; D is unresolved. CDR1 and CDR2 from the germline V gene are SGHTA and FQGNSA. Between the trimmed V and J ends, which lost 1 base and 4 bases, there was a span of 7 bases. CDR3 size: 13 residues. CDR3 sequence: CASSLDQVYGYTF. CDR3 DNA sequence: TGTGCCAGCAGCTTAGACCAGGTCTATGGCTACACCTTC.

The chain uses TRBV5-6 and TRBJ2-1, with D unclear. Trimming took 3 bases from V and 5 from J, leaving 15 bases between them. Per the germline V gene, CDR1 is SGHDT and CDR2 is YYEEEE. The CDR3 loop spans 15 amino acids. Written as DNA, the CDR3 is TGTGCCAGCAGCTCCGATGCGGAAGGGAACAATGAGCAGTTCTTC. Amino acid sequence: CASSSDAEGNNEQFF.

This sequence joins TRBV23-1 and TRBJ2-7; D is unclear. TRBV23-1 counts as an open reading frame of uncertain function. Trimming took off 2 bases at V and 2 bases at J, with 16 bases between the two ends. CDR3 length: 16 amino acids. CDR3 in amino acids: CASSQERSEETYEQYF. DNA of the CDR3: TGCGCCAGCAGTCAAGAGCGCAGTGAGGAGACCTACGAGCAGTACTTC.

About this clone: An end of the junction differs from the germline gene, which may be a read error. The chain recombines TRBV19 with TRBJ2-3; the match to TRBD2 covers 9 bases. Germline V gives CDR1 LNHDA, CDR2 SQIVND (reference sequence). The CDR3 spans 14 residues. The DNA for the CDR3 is TGTGCCAGTAGCATAGCGGGAGTCCCAAATACGCAGTATTTT. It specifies CASSIAGVPNTQYF.

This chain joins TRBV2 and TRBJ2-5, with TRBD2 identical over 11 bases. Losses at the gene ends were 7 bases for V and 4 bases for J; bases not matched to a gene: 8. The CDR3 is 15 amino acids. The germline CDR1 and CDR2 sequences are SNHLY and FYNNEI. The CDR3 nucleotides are TGTGCCAGCATGAGGCCTAGCGGGAGGAGAGAGACCCAGTACTTC. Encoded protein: CASMRPSGRRETQYF.

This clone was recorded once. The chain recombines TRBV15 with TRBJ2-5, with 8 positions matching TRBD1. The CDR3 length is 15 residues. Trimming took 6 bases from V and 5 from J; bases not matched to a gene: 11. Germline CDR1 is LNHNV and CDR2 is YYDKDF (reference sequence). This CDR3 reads CATSRSIRGPETQYF. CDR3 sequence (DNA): TGTGCCACCAGTAGATCTATCAGGGGGCCGGAGACCCAGTACTTC.

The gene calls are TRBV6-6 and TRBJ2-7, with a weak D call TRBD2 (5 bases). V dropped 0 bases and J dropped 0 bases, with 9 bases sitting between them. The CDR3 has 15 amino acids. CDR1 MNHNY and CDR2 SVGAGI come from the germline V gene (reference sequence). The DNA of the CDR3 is TGTGCCAGCAGTTACTCATCGGGGAGCTCCTACGAGCAGTACTTC. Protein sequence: CASSYSSGSSYEQYF.

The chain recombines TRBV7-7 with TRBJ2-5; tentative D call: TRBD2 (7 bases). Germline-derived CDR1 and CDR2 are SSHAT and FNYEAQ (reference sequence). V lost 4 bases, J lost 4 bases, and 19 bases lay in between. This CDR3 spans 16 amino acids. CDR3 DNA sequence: TGTGCCAGCAGCTCAACAGGGAATAGGGAGGGAGAGACCCAGTACTTC. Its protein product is CASSSTGNREGETQYF. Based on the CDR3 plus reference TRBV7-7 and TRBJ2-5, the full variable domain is GAGVSQSPRYKVTKRGQDVTLRCDPISSHATLYWYQQALGQGPEFLTYFNYEAQPDKSGLPSDRFSAERPEGSISTLTIQRTEQRDSAMYRCASSSTGNREGETQYFGPGTRLLVL.

The CDR3 region has the DNA TGTGCCAGCAGAGAAAACACTGACTACAATGAGCAGTTCTTC. Amino acids: CASRENTDYNEQFF. This rearrangement joins TRBV6-4 to TRBJ2-1; unclear D gene. Trimming stripped 6 bases from V and 3 bases from J, with 12 bases between. CDR1 and CDR2 (germline): MRHNA, SNTAGT. CDR3 length: 14 residues.

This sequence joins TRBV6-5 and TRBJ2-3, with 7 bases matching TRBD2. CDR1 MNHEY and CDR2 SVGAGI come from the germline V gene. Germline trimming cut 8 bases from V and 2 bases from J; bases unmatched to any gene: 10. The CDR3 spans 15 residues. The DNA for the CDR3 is TGTGCCAGCGGGAGGGGTTTTGACTCCACAGATACGCAGTATTTT. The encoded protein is CASGRGFDSTDTQYF.

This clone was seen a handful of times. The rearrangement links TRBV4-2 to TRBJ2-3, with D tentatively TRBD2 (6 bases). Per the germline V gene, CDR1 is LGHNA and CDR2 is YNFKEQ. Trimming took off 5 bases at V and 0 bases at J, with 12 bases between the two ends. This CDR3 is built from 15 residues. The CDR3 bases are TGTGCCAGCAGCTCACTAGCCCCAAGCACAGATACGCAGTATTTT. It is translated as CASSSLAPSTDTQYF.

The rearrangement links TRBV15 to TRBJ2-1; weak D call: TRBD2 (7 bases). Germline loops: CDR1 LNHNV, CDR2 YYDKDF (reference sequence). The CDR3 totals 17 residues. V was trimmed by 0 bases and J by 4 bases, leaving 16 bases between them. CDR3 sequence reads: CATSRDQTGGGYNEQFF. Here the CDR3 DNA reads TGTGCCACCAGCAGAGATCAGACGGGGGGCGGGTACAATGAGCAGTTCTTC.